This T cell receptor beta chain was identified during a study of blood T cell repertoires in COVID-19. Only in-frame clones appear in the TCRdb table, and some are missing; sequencing was by immunoSEQ multiplex PCR. The table includes about 310,000 clones, roughly 84% detected once. The receptor was isolated from a man aged 50-59 years with active or convalescent COVID-19. Sequenced sample: peripheral blood.

The CDR3 protein is CASSPENNYGYTF. In DNA form, the CDR3 reads TGTGCCAGCTCACCAGAGAATAACTATGGCTACACCTTC. This chain uses TRBV18 with TRBJ1-2; no clear D. V dropped 2 bases and J dropped 1 base, with 5 bases sitting between them. CDR1 is KGHSH, CDR2 LQKENI, per germline. CDR3 length: 13 residues. Combining the CDR3 with reference TRBV18 and TRBJ1-2 gives the whole variable domain NAGVMQNPRHLVRRRGQEARLRCSPMKGHSHVYWYRQLPEEGLKFMVYLQKENIIDESGMPKERFSAEFPKEGPSILRIQQVVRGDSAAYFCASSPENNYGYTFGSGTRLTVV.